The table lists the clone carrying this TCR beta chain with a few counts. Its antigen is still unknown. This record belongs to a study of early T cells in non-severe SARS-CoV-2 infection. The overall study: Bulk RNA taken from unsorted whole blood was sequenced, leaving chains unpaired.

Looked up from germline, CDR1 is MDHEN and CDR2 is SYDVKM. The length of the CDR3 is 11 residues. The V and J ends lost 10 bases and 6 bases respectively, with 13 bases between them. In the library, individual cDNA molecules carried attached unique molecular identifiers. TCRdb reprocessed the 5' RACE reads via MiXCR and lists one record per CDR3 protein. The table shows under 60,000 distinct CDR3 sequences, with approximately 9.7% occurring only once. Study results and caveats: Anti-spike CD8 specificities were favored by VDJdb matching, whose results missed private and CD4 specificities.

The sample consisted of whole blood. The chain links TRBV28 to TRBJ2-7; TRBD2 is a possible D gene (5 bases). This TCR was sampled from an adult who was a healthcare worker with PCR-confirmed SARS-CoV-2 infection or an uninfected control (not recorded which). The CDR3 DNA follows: TGTGCCACCTCACTAGTCTCCGAGCAGTACTTC. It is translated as CATSLVSEQYF.